This T cell receptor beta chain was obtained from a study of blood T cells in healthy people across ages. Study findings and constraints: Since the PBMCs were unsorted, naive and antigen-experienced cells could not be conclusively compared. Compared with aged donors, long-lived donors showed fewer expanded clones, suggesting selection. Per million T cells, TCR beta diversity dropped about linearly as age rose.

Only a few counts were recorded for this clonotype. The antigen is not known. This CDR3 comprises 14 residues. V dropped 5 bases and J dropped 10 bases, with 18 bases sitting between them. The germline V gene encodes CDR1 SGHDT and CDR2 YYEEEE. Next came a second PCR, run for about 7 to 11 cycles, which used a sample-barcoded 5' primer along with a J-beta primer mix. In TCRdb, the 5' RACE reads were re-called with MiXCR into one record per CDR3 protein. The sample contains 1,800,000 or so distinct CDR3 sequences, roughly two fifths of which appear only once. The origin of this receptor is a human donor in good health. The chain uses TRBV5-6 and TRBJ1-4; possible D gene TRBD1, 5 bases. Material for sequencing was blood. The CDR3 spells CASSQGLVYGKLFF. The CDR3 region has the DNA TGTGCCAGCAGTCAGGGATTGGTTTATGGAAAACTGTTTTTT.